This T cell receptor beta chain was recorded in a study of blood T cell repertoires in COVID-19. Across the whole study: The analysed material was cDNA or gDNA that came from T cells, B-cell-depleted T cells, or PBMCs.

In the original workflow: Using reference gene primer amplification, nucleated cell counts were estimated. The data were produced by immunoSEQ multiplex PCR, yet TCRdb's version contains in-frame clones alone and is incomplete. Clone size and the V and J calls come from that table; the DNA yielded D and trimming. The sample comprises 250,000 to 300,000 clones, approximately 83% of which are singletons, and around 3.6% rests with the top ten. CDR1 is SGHDN, CDR2 FVKESK, per germline. The CDR3 runs to 16 residues. V dropped 6 bases and J dropped 4; count of bases not matched to a gene: 9. Participant age was roughly 18 to 95 years, and participants resided in fewer than 25 US areas. Recovered Cohort 3 donors showed two negative PCRs, clearance, or symptom resolution.

The material sequenced was PBMCs or T cells enriched from blood (not recorded which). The TCR was taken from a man between 50 and 59 years old who had recovered from COVID-19. The chain combines TRBV14 with TRBJ2-6, with TRBD2 matching over 7 bases. CDR3 nucleotide sequence: TGTGCCAGCAGACTAATAAGCGGGGTCGGGGCCAACGTCCTGACTTTC. The encoded protein is CASRLISGVGANVLTF.